The next 32 T cell receptor beta chains were all read from a single sample in a study of identical twins. TCRdb itself ran the 5' RACE reads through MiXCR, one entry per CDR3 protein. The sample includes about 350 distinct CDR3 sequences, roughly four fifths seen only once; the top ten take about 43%. Sequencing was done on a sample of memory (CD45RO+) T cells sorted from blood. The source is a woman younger than 30 in good health. This table probably holds off-target reads from a library built for another chain.

Relative to its sample, this clonotype is hyperexpanded. The V call is TRBV6-2 or TRBV6-3, the J call TRBJ2-3; D perhaps matches TRBD2 (5 bases). Trimming took 2 bases from V and 14 from J, leaving 14 bases between them. The germline V gene has CDR1 MNHEY and CDR2 SVGEGT. The CDR3 sequence is 12 residues long. The CDR3 spells CASSYPEIGRYF. CDR3 DNA: TGTGCCAGCAGTTACCCGGAAATAGGGAGGTATTTT.

The chain carries TRBV29-1 and TRBJ2-6; TRBD1 aligns across 7 bases. The germline V gene encodes CDR1 SQVTM and CDR2 ANQGSEA. This CDR3 spans 18 amino acids. V gave up 4 bases and J gave up 4 bases; unmatched junction bases: 16. CDR3: CSVGTPGTAYCGANVLTF. The CDR3 DNA is TGCAGCGTTGGAACCCCCGGGACAGCCTATTGCGGGGCCAACGTCCTGACTTTC.

The J gene is TRBJ2-7, the V gene TRBV24-1; 10 nucleotides align to TRBD1. There are 15 residues in the CDR3. Trimming cost V 4 bases and J 5 bases; bases outside gene matches: 7. Germline V CDR1 and CDR2: KGHDR, SFDVKD. DNA for the CDR3: TGTGCCACCAGTGACCCTGACAGGGGGCAGGACGAGCAGTACTTC. Translation gives CATSDPDRGQDEQYF.

This clonotype was seen only a few times. The chain's CDR3 is CASSLPRPPGLVSYEQYF. CDR3 sequence (DNA): TGTGCCAGCAGCTTACCACGACCTCCGGGACTGGTCTCCTACGAGCAGTACTTC. The chain couples TRBV11-2 to TRBJ2-7; D is perhaps TRBD2 (6 bases). CDR1 and CDR2 from the germline V gene are SGHAT and FQNNGV. V was trimmed by 2 bases and J by 0 bases, leaving 20 bases between them. The CDR3 contains 18 residues.

This chain joins TRBV2 and TRBJ2-1; D not certain. CDR1 SNHLY and CDR2 FYNNEI come from the germline V gene. CDR3 size: 11 residues. Trimming took off 2 bases at V and 8 bases at J, with 4 bases between the two ends. The CDR3 bases are TGTGCCAGCAGTGAACGGTATGAGCAGTTCTTC. It specifies CASSERYEQFF. The full variable domain, its missing parts supplied by reference TRBV2 and TRBJ2-1, is EPEVTQTPSHQVTQMGQEVILRCVPISNHLYFYWYRQILGQKVEFLVSFYNNEISEKSEIFDDQFSVERPDGSNFTLKIRSTKLEDSAMYFCASSERYEQFFGPGTRLTVL.

V is TRBV29-1 and J is TRBJ2-3; 7 bases are shared with TRBD2. The CDR3 covers 18 residues. Germline-derived CDR1 and CDR2 are SQVTM and ANQGSEA. V shed 0 bases and J 0 bases; nucleotides not matched to a gene: 12. The CDR3 region is CSVEDPASGYASTDTQYF. Written as DNA, the CDR3 is TGCAGCGTTGAAGATCCGGCTAGCGGTTACGCTAGCACAGATACGCAGTATTTT.

A single count supports this clonotype. The rearrangement links TRBV12-2 to TRBJ2-2; the table's D call of TRBD2 was not tested on the DNA. TRBV12-2 is labeled a pseudogene. The CDR3 is made up of 19 amino acids. In DNA form, the CDR3 reads TGTGCAAGTCGCTTAGACAACAGGGGAGGCCCTATTAAGTGCCGGGAGCTGTTTTTT. It codes for CASRLDNRGGPIKCRELFF.

In its sample, this clonotype was seen once. The chain couples TRBV5-1 to TRBJ2-7; possible D gene TRBD2, 5 bases. Germline V CDR1 and CDR2: SGHRS, YFSETQ. This CDR3 contains 13 residues. V dropped 7 bases and J dropped 5 bases, with 16 bases sitting between them. The CDR3 sequence: CASGLPGRNEQYF. DNA for the CDR3: TGCGCCAGCGGCCTCCCGGGAAGAAACGAGCAGTACTTC.

The chain is built from TRBV7-9 and TRBJ2-3, with D possibly being TRBD1 or TRBD2 (5 bases each). CDR1 is SEHNR and CDR2 is FQNEAQ in the germline V gene (reference sequence). The CDR3 is 15 amino acids. V lost 3 bases and J 2 bases, leaving 12 bases between the germline ends. CDR3: CASSFLGRNTDTQYF. The DNA of the CDR3 is TGTGCCAGCAGCTTTTTGGGACGAAACACAGATACGCAGTATTTT. Filled out from reference TRBV7-9 and TRBJ2-3, the complete variable domain reads DTGVSQNPRHKITKRGQNVTFRCDPISEHNRLYWYRQTLGQGPEFLTYFQNEAQLEKSRLLSDRFSAERPKGSFSTLEIQRTEQGDSAMYLCASSFLGRNTDTQYFGPGTRLTVL.

This clonotype was seen once. CDR3 in amino acids: CASSEAGPLQQAWDSYEQYF. For the CDR3, the DNA is TGTGCCAGCAGTGAAGCGGGACCCCTGCAACAAGCCTGGGATTCCTACGAGCAGTACTTC. This chain uses TRBV2 with TRBJ2-7; D is perhaps TRBD1 or TRBD2 (5 bases each). Trimming stripped 0 bases from V and 1 base from J, with 25 bases between. Per the germline V gene, CDR1 is SNHLY and CDR2 is FYNNEI. CDR3 length equals 20 residues. The whole variable domain, filled in from reference TRBV2 and TRBJ2-7, reads EPEVTQTPSHQVTQMGQEVILRCVPISNHLYFYWYRQILGQKVEFLVSFYNNEISEKSEIFDDQFSVERPDGSNFTLKIRSTKLEDSAMYFCASSEAGPLQQAWDSYEQYFGPGTRLTVT.

V and J are TRBV18 and TRBJ2-7; the D is unclear. The CDR3 has 13 residues. The V and J ends lost 4 bases and 3 bases respectively, with 10 bases between them. Germline assignment: CDR1 KGHSH and CDR2 LQKENI. The chain's CDR3 is CASSLHTHYEQYF. CDR3 in DNA: TGTGCCAGCTCACTGCACACCCACTACGAGCAGTACTTC.

This chain uses TRBV2 with TRBJ2-7; a weak D match, TRBD1 (5 bases). The CDR3 contains 13 residues. Trimming pared 1 base from V and 3 bases from J, leaving 7 bases between. Germline V lookup: CDR1 SNHLY, CDR2 FYNNEI. CDR3 sequence: CASSEGDSYEQYF. The CDR3 bases are TGTGCCAGCAGTGAAGGCGACAGCTACGAGCAGTACTTC.

The V and J genes are TRBV12-3 or TRBV12-4 and TRBJ2-7; no definite D call. This CDR3 is built from 13 residues. The ends were cut back, 3 bases at V and 6 bases at J, with 12 bases in the middle. The CDR3 coding sequence is TGTGCCAGCAGTTTCGTCCCGCTACGCGAGCAGTACTTC. Translation gives CASSFVPLREQYF.

This rearrangement joins TRBV4-1 to TRBJ2-2; D is ambiguous. The CDR3 has 16 residues. V lost 3 bases, J lost 6 bases, and 17 bases lay in between. From germline, CDR1 is MGHRA and CDR2 YSYEKL. The CDR3 region has the DNA TGCGCCAGCAGCCACTCCCCGGTTTCTTCTTCCGGGGAGCTGTTTTTT. The encoded protein is CASSHSPVSSSGELFF.

The V and J genes are TRBV29-1 and TRBJ2-6; D perhaps matches TRBD1 (6 bases). The CDR3 sequence is 14 residues long. Per the germline V gene, CDR1 is SQVTM and CDR2 is ANQGSEA. V was trimmed by 4 bases and J by 2 bases, leaving 9 bases between them. CDR3 sequence: CSVVGAPGANVLTF. CDR3 nucleotides: TGCAGCGTTGTGGGGGCGCCTGGGGCCAACGTCCTGACTTTC.

Concerning this clonotype: Likely a read error: the CDR3 ends without its conserved phenylalanine or tryptophan. This sequence joins TRBV29-1 and TRBJ2-3; D might be TRBD1 (5 bases). V was cut by 7 bases and J by 5 bases, with 10 bases left in between. The CDR3 contains 11 residues. Germline V gives CDR1 SQVTM, CDR2 ANQGSEA. The DNA of the CDR3 is TGCAGCGCCCAGGGCCGAGATACGCAGTATATT. It encodes CSAQGRDTQYI.

The DNA of the CDR3 is TGTGCCAGCAGTTTCACCGGGACAGGGATAGATACGCAGTATTTT. Amino acids: CASSFTGTGIDTQYF. The rearrangement joins TRBV12-3 or TRBV12-4 to TRBJ2-3, with TRBD1 matching 9 bases. The CDR3 covers 15 residues. The trim removed 3 bases at V and 5 bases at J, leaving 6 bases unmatched.

This clonotype qualifies as hyperexpanded. This chain uses TRBV6-2 or TRBV6-3 with TRBJ2-5; D is undetermined. Trimming removed 2 bases at V and 10 bases at J, with 11 bases between. CDR1 is MNHEY, CDR2 SVGEGT, per germline. The CDR3 has 12 residues. CDR3 region: CASSYPSEGQYF. CDR3 DNA: TGTGCCAGCAGTTACCCGTCGGAAGGCCAGTACTTC.

In its sample, this clonotype is hyperexpanded (1% or more). The V call is TRBV28, the J call TRBJ1-1, with a weak D call TRBD1 (6 bases). Looked up from germline, CDR1 is MDHEN and CDR2 is SYDVKM. The CDR3 length is 16 residues. The V end lost 7 bases, the J end lost 2 bases, and 20 bases lay between the germline ends. The CDR3 DNA is TGTGCCAGCACTCCCCCCTCAGGGGCTTACAACACTGAAGCTTTCTTT. As protein: CASTPPSGAYNTEAFF.

V usage is TRBV4-3 and J usage is TRBJ2-7; TRBD1 is a possible D gene (7 bases). V lost 3 bases to trimming and J lost 2 bases, with 17 bases between them. The CDR3 extends over 16 amino acids. From germline, CDR1 is LGHNA and CDR2 YSLEER. CDR3 coding DNA: TGCGCCAGCAGCCAGGGGGGACAGTCTGGGGCCTACGAGCAGTACTTC. Translation gives CASSQGGQSGAYEQYF.

The rearrangement joins TRBV20-1 to TRBJ2-2, with 11 bases that match TRBD1. The CDR3 is 16 amino acids. Germline CDR1 is DFQATT and CDR2 is SNEGSKA (reference sequence). The ends lost 6 bases at V and 6 bases at J; junction bases unmatched: 12. CDR3 sequence (DNA): TGCAGTGCCCCGACCGGGACAGGGGGAATCCCCGGGGAGCTGTTTTTT. Translated: CSAPTGTGGIPGELFF.

V and J are TRBV11-3 and TRBJ2-3; possible D gene TRBD2, 6 bases. The germline V and J ends were trimmed by 2 bases and 6 bases, with 12 bases remaining between them. The CDR3 extends over 14 amino acids. Per germline, CDR1 SGHNT and CDR2 YENEEA. The CDR3 reads CASSLRESVDTQYF. The CDR3 DNA sequence: TGTGCCAGCAGCTTACGGGAGTCGGTGGATACGCAGTATTTT.

This sequence joins TRBV29-1 and TRBJ2-1; D possibly corresponds to TRBD2 (6 bases). Trimming took 4 bases from V and 14 from J, leaving 15 bases between them. CDR1 is SQVTM, CDR2 ANQGSEA, per germline. CDR3 length: 11 amino acids. Here the CDR3 reads CSVVMGTGKFF. In nucleotides, the CDR3 is TGCAGCGTTGTGATGGGGACTGGAAAGTTCTTC.

The chain combines TRBV27 with TRBJ2-1; TRBD1 might be the D (6 bases). Germline V gene lookup returns CDR1 MNHEY and CDR2 SMNVEV (reference sequence). Trimming stripped 1 base from V and 5 bases from J, with 9 bases between. The CDR3 runs 14 residues. CDR3 DNA: TGTGCCAGCAGTTTATACAGGGACGACAATGAGCAGTTCTTC. Its translation: CASSLYRDDNEQFF.

The chain links TRBV20-1 to TRBJ2-3; TRBD2 matches 9 bases. The CDR3 consists of 16 residues. Germline values: CDR1 DFQATT, CDR2 SNEGSKA (reference sequence). Trimming took 5 bases from V and 0 from J; bases not matched to a gene: 9. This chain's CDR3 is CSAGAPTSGSTDTQYF. CDR3 coding DNA: TGCAGTGCTGGAGCCCCGACTAGCGGTAGCACAGATACGCAGTATTTT.

J is TRBJ2-7 and V is TRBV10-2; D might be TRBD1 or TRBD2, each matching 5 bases. Germline V lookup: CDR1 WSHSY, CDR2 SAAADI. The length of the CDR3 is 13 residues. Between the trimmed V and J ends, which lost 11 bases and 5 bases, there was a span of 19 bases. For the CDR3, the DNA is TGCGCCTCCTATTCGGGACCGCCCGACGAGCAGTACTTC. It encodes CASYSGPPDEQYF.

This clonotype has only one observation. This chain uses TRBV3-1 with TRBJ2-1; D is unclear. The V end lost 0 bases, the J end lost 9 bases, and 6 bases lay between the germline ends. Germline V CDR1 and CDR2: LGHDT, YNNKEL (reference sequence). The CDR3 has 12 amino acids. The CDR3 sequence is CASSQEAVEQFF. As DNA, the CDR3 is TGTGCCAGCAGCCAAGAGGCGGTTGAGCAGTTCTTC.

The chain couples TRBV30 to TRBJ2-3; 8 nucleotides align to TRBD1. J lost 5 bases, V lost 2 bases, and 6 bases had no gene match. Germline assignment: CDR1 GTSNPN and CDR2 SVGIG (reference sequence). The length of the CDR3 is 14 residues. The CDR3 sequence is CAWSRRTGRDTQYF. The CDR3 DNA reads TGTGCCTGGAGTCGGCGGACAGGGAGAGATACGCAGTATTTT.

The chain joins TRBV20-1 to TRBJ2-3; 8 nucleotides agree with TRBD2. Germline trimming cut 0 bases from V and 0 bases from J; bases unmatched to any gene: 8. Germline CDR1 reads DFQATT; CDR2 reads SNEGSKA (reference sequence). The length of the CDR3 is 17 residues. The CDR3 spells CSARDLGLAKSTDTQYF. In DNA form, the CDR3 reads TGCAGTGCTAGAGACCTTGGACTAGCAAAGAGCACAGATACGCAGTATTTT.

Here the CDR3 DNA reads TGTGCCAGCAGTTCCGTGACTAGCTGGGACGAGCAGTACTTC. Translation: CASSSVTSWDEQYF. The gene calls are TRBV6-5 and TRBJ2-7; 7 bases map to TRBD2. This CDR3 has 14 amino acids. V lost 4 bases to trimming and J lost 5 bases; unmatched junction nucleotides: 8. Germline CDR1 MNHEY, CDR2 SVGAGI.

The chain is built from TRBV12-3 or TRBV12-4 and TRBJ2-5; TRBD1 matches 9 bases. The CDR3 loop spans 15 amino acids. J lost 2 bases, V lost 2 bases, and 3 bases had no gene match. This CDR3 is CASSLIGTGQETQYF. DNA of the CDR3: TGTGCCAGCAGTTTAATCGGGACAGGGCAAGAGACCCAGTACTTC.

This clonotype was counted only a few times. The rearrangement joins TRBV4-2 to TRBJ2-7, with D perhaps matching TRBD1 (6 bases). V lost 4 bases and J lost 6, with 16 bases in between. This CDR3 is built from 14 residues. Germline assignment: CDR1 LGHNA and CDR2 YNFKEQ. CDR3 residues: CASSLHRAATEQYF. The DNA for the CDR3 is TGTGCCAGCAGCCTTCACAGGGCGGCAACCGAGCAGTACTTC.